A single sample gave rise to the 12 T cell receptor beta chains below, sequenced in a study of T cells after yellow fever vaccination (dated by TCRdb to about 2019). The treatment or condition label on this specimen signifies: live attenuated yellow fever vaccine strain. The library was made by 5' RACE. The data were produced on an Illumina NovaSeq 6000. Using fastp trimming at Q25 and MiXCR clonotype assembly, TCRdb reanalyzed the public sequencing data and kept in-frame beta chains. Each CDR3 protein appears once, grouped with its most common genes and DNA. This sample holds some 99,000 distinct CDR3 sequences; about 5.8% were observed only once. The top ten clones comprise more than 40% of the sample. The source material was CD8+ T cells sorted from PBMCs, sampled 10 days after the yellow fever booster vaccination. All receptors derive from a man aged 18 to 30 who received the YFV17D yellow fever vaccine.

This clonotype was detected ten times or more. The genes are TRBV6-5 and TRBJ2-2; 11 bases are a match to TRBD2. Germline CDR1 and CDR2: MNHEY and SVGAGI. V lost 4 bases, J lost 3 bases, and 10 bases stayed unmatched. This CDR3 contains 18 residues. CDR3 sequence: CASSSGLAGGPDTGELFF. In DNA, the CDR3 is TGTGCCAGCAGTTCGGGGTTAGCGGGGGGGCCGGACACCGGGGAGCTGTTTTTT.

This clonotype was seen a handful of times. Here the CDR3 DNA reads TGTGCCAGCAGCAGCCAGCCTATTGGCTACACCTTC. It specifies CASSSQPIGYTF. The chain couples TRBV7-9 to TRBJ1-2; D unresolved. Trimming took 5 bases from V and 7 from J, leaving 11 bases between them. Germline values: CDR1 SEHNR, CDR2 FQNEAQ (reference sequence). The CDR3 is 12 amino acids.

The chain links TRBV6-2 or TRBV6-3 to TRBJ2-1; 12 bases agree with TRBD2. V lost 6 bases, J lost 5 bases, and 5 bases stayed unmatched. The CDR3 has 15 residues. From germline, CDR1 is MNHEY and CDR2 SVGEGT. The CDR3, as DNA: TGTGCCAGCAGCCCCACTAGCGGGGGGCACAATGAGCAGTTCTTC. It specifies CASSPTSGGHNEQFF.

This clonotype has at least ten counts. The chain joins TRBV4-3 to TRBJ2-4, with TRBD2 as a possible D gene (6 bases). CDR3 size: 20 residues. CDR1 and CDR2 from the germline V gene are LGHNA and YSLEER. V gave up 4 bases and J gave up 0 bases, with 25 bases separating them. CDR3 region: CASSPPGGRYRPIAKNIQYF. In DNA form, the CDR3 reads TGCGCCAGCAGCCCCCCCGGGGGTCGATACCGTCCTATAGCCAAAAACATTCAGTACTTC.

This clonotype occurred a few times. This chain joins TRBV5-6 and TRBJ2-5, with D unclear. Trimming took off 5 bases at V and 7 bases at J, with 12 bases between the two ends. Germline lookup yields CDR1 SGHDT and CDR2 YYEEEE. The CDR3 is 12 residues long. This CDR3 is CASSLTVVTQYF. In DNA form, the CDR3 reads TGTGCCAGCAGTTTGACGGTGGTGACCCAGTACTTC. The full variable domain, its missing parts supplied by reference TRBV5-6 and TRBJ2-5, is DAGVTQSPTHLIKTRGQQVTLRCSPKSGHDTVSWYQQALGQGPQFIFQYYEEEERQRGNFPDRFSGHQFPNYSSELNVNALLLGDSALYLCASSLTVVTQYFGPGTRLLVL.

The J gene is TRBJ1-2, the V gene TRBV19, with TRBD1 matching over 7 bases. With V trimmed by 7 bases and J by 8 bases, 19 bases remained unmatched. The germline V gene has CDR1 LNHDA and CDR2 SQIVND (reference sequence). This CDR3 is 16 amino acids long. CDR3 protein: CASTDFRQGVAGGYTF. The CDR3, as DNA: TGTGCCAGTACCGACTTTAGACAGGGTGTCGCGGGAGGCTACACCTTC. Variable domain in full (rest from reference TRBV19 and TRBJ1-2): DGGITQSPKYLFRKEGQNVTLSCEQNLNHDAMYWYRQDPGQGLRLIYYSQIVNDFQKGDIAEGYSVSREKKESFPLTVTSAQKNPTAFYLCASTDFRQGVAGGYTFGSGTRLTVV.

This clonotype was observed once. At one end the junction does not follow the germline gene, possibly because of a read error. The rearrangement links TRBV7-2 to TRBJ2-1; D is possibly TRBD1 (6 bases). This CDR3 comprises 15 residues. Germline V CDR1 and CDR2: SGHTA, FQGNSA. CDR3 sequence reads: CDSSFGTTSYNEQFF. The CDR3 DNA reads TGTGACAGCAGCTTCGGGACAACCTCCTACAATGAGCAGTTCTTC.

This chain links TRBV7-8 with TRBJ1-6; D is undetermined. Deletions cut 5 bases from V and 8 bases from J, with 22 bases between. CDR1 SGHVS and CDR2 FQNEAQ come from the germline V gene. This CDR3 region has 17 residues. The CDR3 DNA sequence: TGTGCCAGCAGCCCGCAACTACCGGGCCCTTTGCATTCACCCCTCCACTTT. It is translated as CASSPQLPGPLHSPLHF.

The genes are TRBV29-1 and TRBJ2-5; D is unclear. Germline CDR1 and CDR2: SQVTM and ANQGSEA. The CDR3 contains 13 residues. V was trimmed by 0 bases and J by 4 bases, leaving 9 bases between them. CDR3 amino acids: CSVEDQAAETQYF. The CDR3 region has the DNA TGCAGCGTTGAAGATCAGGCGGCAGAGACCCAGTACTTC.

This clonotype showed up just a few times. The chain joins TRBV5-1 to TRBJ1-2, with D uncertain. The ends were cut back, 4 bases at V and 4 bases at J, with 17 bases in the middle. Per germline, CDR1 SGHRS and CDR2 YFSETQ. The CDR3 spans 15 residues. CDR3 amino acids: CASSHGYGVPYGYTF. In DNA form, the CDR3 reads TGCGCCAGCAGCCACGGATACGGGGTCCCCTATGGCTACACCTTC.

In its sample, this clonotype was seen a few times. The genes are TRBV27 and TRBJ1-1; D unclear. Germline V gene data show CDR1 as MNHEY and CDR2 as SMNVEV (reference sequence). V was pared by 3 bases and J by 3 bases, with 8 bases between. The CDR3 totals 13 residues. The CDR3 region has the DNA TGTGCCAGCAGTTTTACGTCGGACACTGAAGCTTTCTTT. Its translation: CASSFTSDTEAFF.

This chain connects TRBV7-8 to TRBJ2-3; D is unclear. V shed 2 bases and J shed 0 bases, with 9 bases lying between them. This CDR3 contains 15 residues. The germline CDR1 and CDR2 sequences are SGHVS and FQNEAQ. CDR3 coding DNA: TGTGCCAGCAGCTTACAGGAGACTAGCACAGATACGCAGTATTTT. Encoded protein: CASSLQETSTDTQYF.